This entry describes one T cell receptor (beta chain). This specimen comes from a study of blood T cell repertoires in COVID-19. Study overall: Donors in the United States, Italy and Spain gave samples during acute or convalescent COVID-19. Sources were T cells, B-cell-depleted T cells, or PBMCs; the material itself was cDNA or gDNA.

The CDR3 has 15 residues. Trimming removed 1 base from V and 5 bases from J; junction bases left unmatched: 3. Germline V CDR1 and CDR2: SGHRS, YFSETQ. Original handling: How many nucleated cells were present was estimated from reference gene primer amplification. TCRdb's copy holds only in-frame clones and misses some; the assay was immunoSEQ multiplex PCR. The V and J calls and clone size come from that table; D and trimming were worked out from the DNA. The data contain 160,000 or so clones, about 89% of them singletons. The sequence derives from a man aged 60-69 years with acute or convalescent COVID-19. The chain uses TRBV5-1 and TRBJ1-1; 12 nucleotides line up with TRBD1. The sample comprised peripheral blood. Written as DNA, the CDR3 is TGCGCCAGCAGCTTGACGGGACAGGGGGCAACTGAAGCTTTCTTT. It yields the protein CASSLTGQGATEAFF.